The 32 T cell receptor beta chains listed next were all sequenced from one sample in a study of pediatric ulcerative colitis. Profiling relied on immunoSEQ multiplex PCR, and the TCRdb table lists in-frame clones only, not all of them. The table lists roughly 30,000 clones, 82% of them singletons. Sequencing used blood. The origin of the receptors is a boy aged 5-17 years with severe ulcerative colitis.

The rearrangement uses TRBV14 and TRBJ1-1, with unresolved D. V dropped 3 bases and J dropped 5 bases, with 10 bases sitting between them. The CDR3 runs 13 residues. Germline CDR1 and CDR2: SGHDN and FVKESK. The CDR3 spells CASSQWVGTEAFF. Written as DNA, the CDR3 is TGTGCCAGCAGCCAGTGGGTGGGGACTGAAGCTTTCTTT.

This chain joins TRBV4-3 and TRBJ2-7, with a tentative D call TRBD2 (7 bases). This CDR3 is built from 15 residues. Trimming shortened V by 0 bases and J by 2 bases, and 11 bases separated the two germline ends. In germline, CDR1 is LGHNA, CDR2 YSLEER. The CDR3 coding sequence is TGCGCCAGCAGCCAAGACGCGGGGGCGACCTACGAGCAGTACTTC. As protein: CASSQDAGATYEQYF.

This chain connects TRBV13 to TRBJ2-2; no clear D. The CDR3 extends over 14 amino acids. The germline CDR1 and CDR2 sequences are PRHDT and FYEKMQ (reference sequence). V was pared by 4 bases and J by 1 base, with 7 bases between. The CDR3: CASSSLGNTGELFF. As DNA, the CDR3 is TGTGCCAGCAGCTCGCTGGGGAACACCGGGGAGCTGTTTTTT.

The chain couples TRBV5-4 to TRBJ1-6; D perhaps matches TRBD1 (5 bases). This CDR3 region has 14 residues. V was clipped by 5 bases and J by 8 bases, with 14 bases between them. Germline V CDR1 and CDR2: SGHNT, YYREEE (reference sequence). The CDR3 region is CASRPGTVDSPLHF. In DNA, the CDR3 is TGTGCCAGCAGGCCGGGGACCGTCGATTCACCCCTCCACTTT.

The chain joins TRBV7-8 to TRBJ2-7; D remains ambiguous. Germline CDR1 reads SGHVS; CDR2 reads FQNEAQ. V was clipped by 7 bases and J by 2 bases, with 15 bases between them. The CDR3 totals 14 residues. CDR3 in amino acids: CASTGVPSAYEQYF. CDR3 DNA sequence: TGTGCCAGCACCGGTGTCCCCTCAGCCTACGAGCAGTACTTC.

This clone was detected only once. This sequence joins TRBV5-1 and TRBJ1-4; no firm D call. CDR1 is SGHRS, CDR2 YFSETQ, per germline. V lost 3 bases and J 7 bases, leaving 16 bases between the germline ends. The CDR3 length is 15 residues. For the CDR3, the DNA is TGCGCCAGCAGCTACCTCCGGCACATGGGTGAAAAACTGTTTTTT. Protein: CASSYLRHMGEKLFF.

Written as DNA, the CDR3 is TGTGCTAGTGGTCAGGGGGGCGGCATCACAGATACGCAGTATTTT. Encoded protein: CASGQGGGITDTQYF. This sequence joins TRBV12-5 and TRBJ2-3; D possibly corresponds to TRBD1 (7 bases). The V and J ends lost 5 bases and 2 bases respectively, with 14 bases between them. The CDR3 consists of 15 residues. The V gene's germline CDR1 is LGHNT and CDR2 FRNRAP. Looking up the rest from reference TRBV12-5 and TRBJ2-3 gives the full variable domain: DARVTQTPRHKVTEMGQEVTMRCQPILGHNTVFWYRQTMMQGLELLAYFRNRAPLDDSGMPKDRFSAEMPDATLATLKIQPSEPRDSAVYFCASGQGGGITDTQYFGPGTRLTVL.

The chain uses TRBV19 and TRBJ1-2; maybe TRBD1 (5 bases). This CDR3 has 12 amino acids. Germline V CDR1 and CDR2: LNHDA, SQIVND (reference sequence). Trimming took 6 bases from V and 4 from J, leaving 9 bases between them. Here the CDR3 reads CASRTAPYGYTF. DNA for the CDR3: TGTGCCAGTAGGACAGCTCCCTATGGCTACACCTTC.

This clone appeared a single time. In nucleotides, the CDR3 is TGTGCCAGCAGCAGCCCGGGGGACACCATATATTTT. This gives the protein CASSSPGDTIYF. The chain has TRBV5-4 and TRBJ1-3; D is possibly TRBD1 (5 bases). Deletions cut 4 bases from V and 8 bases from J, with 10 bases between. This CDR3 is 12 amino acids long. Germline V gives CDR1 SGHNT, CDR2 YYREEE (reference sequence).

V and J are TRBV7-9 and TRBJ1-2; no reliable D call. V was shortened by 4 bases and J by 3 bases, with 15 bases between the two germline ends. Germline loops: CDR1 SEHNR, CDR2 FQNEAQ (reference sequence). The CDR3 contains 15 residues. CDR3 nucleotide sequence: TGTGCCAGCAGCTCGTCGGCGGAGGGCCACTATGGCTACACCTTC. Protein product: CASSSSAEGHYGYTF.

The chain joins TRBV5-1 to TRBJ1-1; perhaps TRBD1 as D (5 bases). V gave up 4 bases and J gave up 8 bases, with 15 bases separating them. The CDR3 totals 13 residues. Germline CDR1 is SGHRS and CDR2 is YFSETQ. CDR3 in amino acids: CASSPDWRGEAFF. CDR3 coding DNA: TGCGCCAGCAGCCCAGACTGGCGGGGGGAAGCTTTCTTT.

This clone has just a few counts. The chain joins TRBV9 to TRBJ1-2; 8 nucleotides match TRBD1. This CDR3 has 15 residues. In germline, CDR1 is SGDLS, CDR2 YYNGEE. Losses at the gene ends were 4 bases for V and 4 bases for J; bases not matched to a gene: 9. In nucleotides, the CDR3 is TGTGCCAGCAGCCTGACAGGGGACACCTCCTATGGCTACACCTTC. Translated, it gives CASSLTGDTSYGYTF.

This clone has a single count. The CDR3 nucleotides read TGTGCCAGTAGCGCCGGGACGAACTACGAGCAGTACTTC. It is translated as CASSAGTNYEQYF. The chain recombines TRBV19 with TRBJ2-7; either TRBD1 or TRBD2 may supply D (5 bases each). Germline V gives CDR1 LNHDA, CDR2 SQIVND (reference sequence). V shed 6 bases and J shed 3 bases, with 12 bases lying between them. This CDR3 has 13 residues.

The chain carries TRBV25-1 and TRBJ2-3; TRBD1 aligns across 9 bases. The CDR3 extends over 13 amino acids. Germline CDR1 and CDR2: MGHDK and SYGVNS. V was pared by 10 bases and J by 5 bases, with 7 bases of the junction left unmatched. CDR3 in amino acids: CATRDRVGDTQYF. CDR3 nucleotide sequence: TGTGCCACCCGGGACAGGGTAGGAGATACGCAGTATTTT.

This CDR3 reads CASSLLLVSEQYF. CDR3 coding DNA: TGTGCCAGCAGCTTATTGTTGGTTTCCGAGCAGTACTTC. The chain joins TRBV7-6 to TRBJ2-7; no clear D. CDR3 size: 13 residues. Germline CDR1 and CDR2: SGHVS and FNYEAQ. Trimming took 2 bases from V and 6 from J, leaving 11 bases between them.

The V gene is TRBV2, the J gene TRBJ1-2, with 7 bases fitting TRBD1. There are 14 residues in the CDR3. V gave up 6 bases and J gave up 1 base; unmatched junction bases: 5. CDR1 is SNHLY, CDR2 FYNNEI, per germline. CDR3 in amino acids: CASRGDSLNYGYTF. The CDR3 nucleotides are TGTGCCAGCAGAGGGGACAGTCTTAACTATGGCTACACCTTC. Variable domain in full (rest from reference TRBV2 and TRBJ1-2): EPEVTQTPSHQVTQMGQEVILRCVPISNHLYFYWYRQILGQKVEFLVSFYNNEISEKSEIFDDQFSVERPDGSNFTLKIRSTKLEDSAMYFCASRGDSLNYGYTFGSGTRLTVV.

This chain uses TRBV10-3 with TRBJ1-3; D is uncertain. The germline CDR1 and CDR2 sequences are ENHRY and SYGVKD. Trimming removed 4 bases from V and 0 bases from J, with 4 bases in between. The CDR3 sequence is 13 residues long. The CDR3 region is CAISGVSGNTIYF. DNA of the CDR3: TGTGCCATCAGTGGGGTCTCTGGAAACACCATATATTTT.

J is TRBJ2-2 and V is TRBV27; D is ambiguous. V lost 0 bases and J lost 6, with 8 bases in between. CDR1 MNHEY and CDR2 SMNVEV come from the germline V gene (reference sequence). The CDR3 runs 14 residues. The CDR3 protein is CASSLSGLSGELFF. CDR3 DNA: TGTGCCAGCAGTTTATCAGGTCTGTCCGGGGAGCTGTTTTTT.

V and J are TRBV30 and TRBJ2-1; D not resolved. CDR3 length: 15 amino acids. Germline V gene sequence: CDR1 GTSNPN, CDR2 SVGIG (reference sequence). V was shortened by 4 bases and J by 0 bases, with 13 bases between the two germline ends. Here the CDR3 reads CAWKSGVSSYNEQFF. CDR3 in DNA: TGTGCCTGGAAATCTGGGGTTAGCTCCTACAATGAGCAGTTCTTC.

This chain uses TRBV15 with TRBJ2-7; possibly TRBD1 for D (5 bases). CDR1 is LNHNV, CDR2 YYDKDF, per germline (reference sequence). This CDR3 contains 15 residues. Trimming removed 1 base from V and 6 bases from J, with 16 bases in between. CDR3 bases: TGTGCCACCAGCAGAGTACAGCCAGCCCAGGGCGAGCAGTACTTC. This encodes CATSRVQPAQGEQYF.

V usage is TRBV19 and J usage is TRBJ2-7; D call uncertain. The CDR3 totals 14 residues. V lost 2 bases and J lost 0, with 8 bases in between. Germline V CDR1 and CDR2: LNHDA, SQIVND (reference sequence). CDR3 bases: TGTGCCAGTAGTATAAGTCAGAGCTCCTACGAGCAGTACTTC. Translated: CASSISQSSYEQYF.

The chain recombines TRBV11-2 with TRBJ1-1; possible D gene TRBD1, 5 bases. Looked up from germline, CDR1 is SGHAT and CDR2 is FQNNGV. The germline V and J ends were trimmed by 2 bases and 3 bases, with 7 bases remaining between them. The CDR3 covers 13 residues. The chain's CDR3 is CASSLKGDTEAFF. In DNA form, the CDR3 reads TGTGCCAGCAGCTTAAAAGGGGACACTGAAGCTTTCTTT.

V gene TRBV14 combines with J gene TRBJ1-2, with no clear D. With 1 base removed from V and 2 bases from J, the gap between germline ends came to 20 bases. The CDR3 has 18 residues. Germline-derived CDR1 and CDR2 are SGHDN and FVKESK. Here the CDR3 DNA reads TGTGCCAGCAGCCAAGGACGGTCCCGGAGGGTAGAGAACTATGGCTACACCTTC. This sequence encodes CASSQGRSRRVENYGYTF.

This clone was observed a few times. The J gene is TRBJ1-2, the V gene TRBV5-1; the D is unclear. V lost 6 bases to trimming and J lost 8 bases, with 11 bases between them. This CDR3 region has 11 residues. CDR1 and CDR2 from the germline V gene are SGHRS and YFSETQ. The CDR3 nucleotides are TGCGCCAGCACCGGGTTGGACGGCTACACCTTC. As protein: CASTGLDGYTF.

V and J are TRBV2 and TRBJ1-5; D is ambiguous. Germline V lookup: CDR1 SNHLY, CDR2 FYNNEI. CDR3 size: 17 residues. With 0 bases removed from V and 1 base from J, the gap between germline ends came to 13 bases. CDR3 sequence (DNA): TGTGCCAGCAGTGAAGCCCCCGGGATTCGAAGCAATCAGCCCCAGCATTTT. Residues: CASSEAPGIRSNQPQHF.

The rearrangement uses TRBV20-1 and TRBJ2-1; D uncertain. The CDR3 runs to 11 residues. Between the trimmed V and J ends, which lost 1 base and 7 bases, there was a span of 5 bases. Looked up from germline, CDR1 is DFQATT and CDR2 is SNEGSKA (reference sequence). The CDR3, as DNA: TGCAGTGCTAGAGCCCTAAATGAGCAGTTCTTC. It is translated as CSARALNEQFF.

The gene calls are TRBV5-6 and TRBJ2-5; TRBD1 agrees at 7 bases. The CDR3 is made up of 14 amino acids. From germline, CDR1 is SGHDT and CDR2 YYEEEE. J lost 3 bases, V lost 1 base, and 3 bases had no gene match. The CDR3 sequence: CASSLTGVEETQYF. Written as DNA, the CDR3 is TGTGCCAGCAGCTTGACAGGGGTGGAAGAGACCCAGTACTTC.

The V gene is TRBV4-1, the J gene TRBJ2-1; D call uncertain. The CDR3 sequence is 16 residues long. The V and J ends lost 4 bases and 0 bases respectively, with 13 bases between them. Per germline, CDR1 MGHRA and CDR2 YSYEKL. The DNA for the CDR3 is TGCGCCAGCAGCCCGATTCCCGGTAGCTCCTACAATGAGCAGTTCTTC. Protein product: CASSPIPGSSYNEQFF.

The V gene is TRBV9, the J gene TRBJ2-1; either TRBD1 or TRBD2 may fit D (5 bases each). The CDR3 runs 16 residues. The V gene's germline CDR1 is SGDLS and CDR2 YYNGEE. Trimming pared 3 bases from V and 4 bases from J, leaving 17 bases between. CDR3 amino acids: CASSDGRDPSYNEQFF. For the CDR3, the DNA is TGTGCCAGCAGCGATGGTCGGGACCCCTCGTACAATGAGCAGTTCTTC.

The chain joins TRBV5-1 to TRBJ2-3; possibly TRBD2 for D (6 bases). V was trimmed by 1 base and J by 1 base, leaving 10 bases between them. Germline V gene sequence: CDR1 SGHRS, CDR2 YFSETQ. The CDR3 runs 15 residues. In DNA, the CDR3 is TGCGCCAGCAGCTTGCAAGGGGAGGGCACAGATACGCAGTATTTT. This codes for CASSLQGEGTDTQYF.

V is TRBV4-1 and J is TRBJ2-1, with 7 bases identical to TRBD2. This CDR3 is 15 amino acids long. J lost 1 base, V lost 4 bases, and 4 bases had no gene match. Per germline, CDR1 MGHRA and CDR2 YSYEKL. CDR3 in amino acids: CASSLLGGSYNEQFF. CDR3 bases: TGCGCCAGCAGCCTTCTGGGGGGGTCCTACAATGAGCAGTTCTTC.

The rearrangement uses TRBV7-2 and TRBJ1-3; D is unclear. This CDR3 is 14 amino acids long. Trimming took 3 bases from V and 0 from J, leaving 6 bases between them. The germline gives CDR1 SGHTA, CDR2 FQGNSA. The CDR3 nucleotides are TGTGCCAGCAGCTTCCTAGGCTCTGGAAACACCATATATTTT. This gives the protein CASSFLGSGNTIYF. The whole variable domain, filled in from reference TRBV7-2 and TRBJ1-3, reads GAGVSQSPSNKVTEKGKDVELRCDPISGHTALYWYRQSLGQGLEFLIYFQGNSAPDKSGLPSDRFSAERTGGSVSTLTIQRTQQEDSAVYLCASSFLGSGNTIYFGEGSWLTVV.